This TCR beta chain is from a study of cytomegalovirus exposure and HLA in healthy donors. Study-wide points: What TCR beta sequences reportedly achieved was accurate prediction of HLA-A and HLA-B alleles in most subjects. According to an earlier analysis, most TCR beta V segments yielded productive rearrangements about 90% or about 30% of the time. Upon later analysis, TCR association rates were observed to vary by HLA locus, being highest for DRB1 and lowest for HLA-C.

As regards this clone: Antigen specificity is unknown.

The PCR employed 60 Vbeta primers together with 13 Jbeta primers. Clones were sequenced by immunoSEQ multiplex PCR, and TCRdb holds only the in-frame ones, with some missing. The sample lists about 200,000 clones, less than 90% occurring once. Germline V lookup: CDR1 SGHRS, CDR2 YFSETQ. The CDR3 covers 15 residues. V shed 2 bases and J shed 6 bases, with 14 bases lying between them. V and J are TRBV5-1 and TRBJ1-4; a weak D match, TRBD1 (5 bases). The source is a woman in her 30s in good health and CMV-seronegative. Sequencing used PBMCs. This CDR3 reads CASSLQPGVDEKLFF. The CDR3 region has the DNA TGCGCCAGCAGCTTACAACCGGGGGTAGATGAAAAACTGTTTTTT.